This T cell receptor (beta chain) was documented in a study of blood T cell repertoires in COVID-19. TCRdb keeps only in-frame clones here, not all; method: immunoSEQ multiplex PCR. The profile covers 140,000 or so clones, with 60% to 85% appearing a single time and about 8.6% taken by the ten largest. The sequence derives from a man between 45 and 60 years old with active or convalescent COVID-19. Sequencing input: peripheral blood.

This CDR3 is CASSERGGSGNTIYF. In nucleotides, the CDR3 is TGTGCCAGTAGTGAACGGGGAGGCTCTGGAAACACCATATATTTT. The chain is built from TRBV19 and TRBJ1-3, with D unclear. The V and J ends lost 5 bases and 0 bases respectively, with 11 bases between them. The CDR3 consists of 15 residues. Germline V gene data show CDR1 as LNHDA and CDR2 as SQIVND (reference sequence).